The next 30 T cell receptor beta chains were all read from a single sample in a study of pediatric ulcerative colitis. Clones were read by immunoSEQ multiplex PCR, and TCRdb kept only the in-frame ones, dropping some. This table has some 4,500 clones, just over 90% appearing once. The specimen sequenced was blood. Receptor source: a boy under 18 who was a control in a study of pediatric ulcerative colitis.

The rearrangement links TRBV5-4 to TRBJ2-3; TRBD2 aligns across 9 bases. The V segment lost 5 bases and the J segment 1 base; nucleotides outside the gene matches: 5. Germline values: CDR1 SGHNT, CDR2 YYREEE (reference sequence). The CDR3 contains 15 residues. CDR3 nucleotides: TGTGCCAGCAGTCAGAGGACTAGCGGCACAGATACGCAGTATTTT. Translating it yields CASSQRTSGTDTQYF.

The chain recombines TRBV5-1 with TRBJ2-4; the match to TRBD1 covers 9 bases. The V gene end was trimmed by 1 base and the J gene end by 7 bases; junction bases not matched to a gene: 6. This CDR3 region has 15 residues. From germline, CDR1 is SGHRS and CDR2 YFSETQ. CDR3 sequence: CASSLSDGQGNIQYF. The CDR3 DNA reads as TGCGCCAGCAGCTTGAGCGACGGACAGGGGAACATTCAGTACTTC.

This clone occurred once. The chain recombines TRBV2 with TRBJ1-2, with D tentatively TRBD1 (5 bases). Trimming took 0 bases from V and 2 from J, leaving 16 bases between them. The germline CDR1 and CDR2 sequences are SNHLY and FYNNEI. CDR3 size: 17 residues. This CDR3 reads CASSEALSAGLNYGYTF. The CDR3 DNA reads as TGTGCCAGCAGTGAAGCGCTCTCGGCAGGGTTGAACTATGGCTACACCTTC.

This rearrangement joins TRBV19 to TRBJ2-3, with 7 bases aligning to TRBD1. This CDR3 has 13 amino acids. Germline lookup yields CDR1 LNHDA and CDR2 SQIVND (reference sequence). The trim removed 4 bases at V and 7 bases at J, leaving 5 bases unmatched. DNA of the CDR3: TGTGCCAGTAGTACTCAGACAGGGAATACGCAGTATTTT. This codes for CASSTQTGNTQYF.

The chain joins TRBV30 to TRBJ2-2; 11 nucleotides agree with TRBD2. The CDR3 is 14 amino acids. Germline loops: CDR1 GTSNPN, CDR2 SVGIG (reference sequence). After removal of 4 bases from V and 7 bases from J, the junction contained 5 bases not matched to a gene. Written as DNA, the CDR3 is TGTGCCTGGACCGGGACTAGCGGAGTCGGGGAGCTGTTTTTT. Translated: CAWTGTSGVGELFF.

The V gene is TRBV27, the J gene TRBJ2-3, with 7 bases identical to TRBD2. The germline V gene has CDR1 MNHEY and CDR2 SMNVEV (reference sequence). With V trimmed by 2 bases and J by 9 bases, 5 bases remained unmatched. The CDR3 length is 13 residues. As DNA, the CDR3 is TGTGCCAGCAGTTTAGCGGGAGCCCCCACGCAGTATTTT. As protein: CASSLAGAPTQYF.

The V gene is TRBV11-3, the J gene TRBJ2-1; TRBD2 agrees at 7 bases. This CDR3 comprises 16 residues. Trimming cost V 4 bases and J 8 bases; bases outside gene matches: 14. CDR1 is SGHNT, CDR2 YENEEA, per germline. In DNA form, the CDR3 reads TGTGCCAGCAGCTCCCTCGGCGGGAGAGTTTTAGATGAGCAGTTCTTC. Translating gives CASSSLGGRVLDEQFF.

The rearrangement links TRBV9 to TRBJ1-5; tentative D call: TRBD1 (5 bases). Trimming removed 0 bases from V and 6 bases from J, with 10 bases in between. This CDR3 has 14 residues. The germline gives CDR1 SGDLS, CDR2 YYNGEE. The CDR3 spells CASSVAAGTQPQHF. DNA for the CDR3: TGTGCCAGCAGCGTAGCTGCAGGGACTCAGCCCCAGCATTTT.

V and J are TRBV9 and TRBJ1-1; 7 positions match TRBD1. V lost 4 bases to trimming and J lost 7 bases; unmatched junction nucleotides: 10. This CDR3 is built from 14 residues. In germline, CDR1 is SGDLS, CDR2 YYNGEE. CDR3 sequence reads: CASSYSSGGVEAFF. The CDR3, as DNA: TGTGCCAGCAGCTATTCATCAGGGGGTGTTGAAGCTTTCTTT.

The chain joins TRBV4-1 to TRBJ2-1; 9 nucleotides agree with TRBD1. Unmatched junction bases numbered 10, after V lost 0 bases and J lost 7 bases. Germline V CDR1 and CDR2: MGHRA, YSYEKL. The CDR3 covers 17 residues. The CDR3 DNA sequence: TGCGCCAGCAGCCAAGACTCTGACAGGGGGGGTAGGAATGAGCAGTTCTTC. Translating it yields CASSQDSDRGGRNEQFF.

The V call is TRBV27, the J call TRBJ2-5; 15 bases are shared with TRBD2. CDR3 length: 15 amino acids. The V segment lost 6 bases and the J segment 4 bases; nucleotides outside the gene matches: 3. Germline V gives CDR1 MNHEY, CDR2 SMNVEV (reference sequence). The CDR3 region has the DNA TGTGCCAGCAGCCGGGGACTAGCGGGAGGAGAGACCCAGTACTTC. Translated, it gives CASSRGLAGGETQYF.

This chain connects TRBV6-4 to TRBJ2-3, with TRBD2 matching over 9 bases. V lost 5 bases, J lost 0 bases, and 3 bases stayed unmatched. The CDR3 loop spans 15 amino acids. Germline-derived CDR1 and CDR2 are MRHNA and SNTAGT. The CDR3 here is CASSRTSGSTDTQYF. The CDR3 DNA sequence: TGTGCCAGCAGTCGCACTAGCGGGAGCACAGATACGCAGTATTTT.

In nucleotides, the CDR3 is TGTGCCAGCAGCCAGGGACTAGCGGGTCTGGGGACCGGGGAGCTGTTTTTT. Its protein is CASSQGLAGLGTGELFF. This rearrangement joins TRBV5-4 to TRBJ2-2; 12 positions agree with TRBD2. The length of the CDR3 is 17 residues. The germline CDR1 and CDR2 sequences are SGHNT and YYREEE (reference sequence). Unmatched junction bases numbered 9, after V lost 4 bases and J lost 5 bases.

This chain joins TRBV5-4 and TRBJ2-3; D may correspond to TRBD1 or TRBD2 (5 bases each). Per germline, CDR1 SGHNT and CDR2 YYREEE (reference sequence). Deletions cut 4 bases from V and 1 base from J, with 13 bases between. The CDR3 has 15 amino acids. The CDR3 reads CASSDDQGGTDTQYF. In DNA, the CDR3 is TGTGCCAGCAGCGATGATCAGGGAGGCACAGATACGCAGTATTTT.

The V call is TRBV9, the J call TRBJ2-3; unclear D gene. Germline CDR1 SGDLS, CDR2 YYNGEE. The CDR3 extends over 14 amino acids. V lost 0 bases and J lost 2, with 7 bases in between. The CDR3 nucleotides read TGTGCCAGCAGCGTAGCTTCGACCACAGATACGCAGTATTTT. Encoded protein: CASSVASTTDTQYF.

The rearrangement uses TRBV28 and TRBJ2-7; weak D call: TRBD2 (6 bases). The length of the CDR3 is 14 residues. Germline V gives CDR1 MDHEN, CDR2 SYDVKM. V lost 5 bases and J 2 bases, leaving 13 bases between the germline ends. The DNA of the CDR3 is TGTGCCAGCAGTCCCCCGGGACTCCCCTACGAGCAGTACGTC. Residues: CASSPPGLPYEQYV.

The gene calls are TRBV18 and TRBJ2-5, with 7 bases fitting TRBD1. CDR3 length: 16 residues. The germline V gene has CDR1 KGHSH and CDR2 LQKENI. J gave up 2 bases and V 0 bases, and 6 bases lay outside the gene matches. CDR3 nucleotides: TGTGCCAGCTCACCACCAGGGGCCAGGGGGCAAGAGACCCAGTACTTC. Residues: CASSPPGARGQETQYF.

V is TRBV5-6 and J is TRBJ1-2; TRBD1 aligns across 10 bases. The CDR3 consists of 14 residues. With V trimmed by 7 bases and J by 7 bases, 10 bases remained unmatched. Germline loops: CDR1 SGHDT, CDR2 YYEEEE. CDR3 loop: CASALGTGVGGYTF. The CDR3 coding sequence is TGTGCCAGCGCCCTAGGGACAGGGGTGGGTGGCTACACCTTC.

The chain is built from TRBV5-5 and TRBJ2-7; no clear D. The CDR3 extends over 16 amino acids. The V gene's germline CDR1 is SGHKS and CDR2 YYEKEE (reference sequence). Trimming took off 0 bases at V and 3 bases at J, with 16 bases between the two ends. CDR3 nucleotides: TGTGCCAGCAGCTTGGAAGCCCGGAGCGCCTACTACGAGCAGTACTTC. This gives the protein CASSLEARSAYYEQYF.

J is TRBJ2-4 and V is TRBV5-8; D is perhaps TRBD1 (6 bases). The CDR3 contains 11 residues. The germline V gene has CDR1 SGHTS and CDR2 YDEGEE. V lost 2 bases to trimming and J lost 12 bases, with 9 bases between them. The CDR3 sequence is CASSLLGHQYF. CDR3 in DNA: TGTGCCAGCAGCTTATTGGGACATCAGTACTTC.

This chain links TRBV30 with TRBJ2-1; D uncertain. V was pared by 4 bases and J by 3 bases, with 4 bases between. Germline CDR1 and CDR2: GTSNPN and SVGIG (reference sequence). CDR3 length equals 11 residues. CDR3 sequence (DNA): TGTGCCTGGACTTACTACAATGAGCAGTTCTTC. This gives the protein CAWTYYNEQFF.

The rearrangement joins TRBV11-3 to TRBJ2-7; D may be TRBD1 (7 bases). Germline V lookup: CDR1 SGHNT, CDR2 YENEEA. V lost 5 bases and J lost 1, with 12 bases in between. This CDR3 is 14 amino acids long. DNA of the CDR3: TGTGCCAGCAGCCAGGGGGGCGCATCCTACGAGCAGTACGTC. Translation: CASSQGGASYEQYV.

The CDR3 is CASSLSSGRGDTQYF. In DNA form, the CDR3 reads TGCGCCAGCAGCTTGTCTAGCGGGAGGGGAGATACGCAGTATTTT. This chain uses TRBV5-1 with TRBJ2-3; 12 bases align to TRBD2. Germline-derived CDR1 and CDR2 are SGHRS and YFSETQ. Losses at the gene ends were 1 base for V and 5 bases for J; bases not matched to a gene: 2. The CDR3 extends over 15 amino acids.

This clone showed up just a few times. This chain's CDR3 is CASSLSGTGTGELFF. The DNA for the CDR3 is TGTGCCAGCAGCTTATCCGGGACTGGCACCGGGGAGCTGTTTTTT. The chain is built from TRBV7-6 and TRBJ2-2; weak D call: TRBD2 (6 bases). V dropped 2 bases and J dropped 4 bases, with 11 bases sitting between them. Germline V gene data show CDR1 as SGHVS and CDR2 as FNYEAQ. The CDR3 loop spans 15 amino acids.

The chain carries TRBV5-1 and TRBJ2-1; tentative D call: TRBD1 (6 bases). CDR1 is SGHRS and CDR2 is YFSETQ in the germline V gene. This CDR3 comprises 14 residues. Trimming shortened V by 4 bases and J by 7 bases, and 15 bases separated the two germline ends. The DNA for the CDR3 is TGCGCCAGCAGCCCATCCCAGGGGTTTAATGAGCAGTTCTTC. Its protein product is CASSPSQGFNEQFF.

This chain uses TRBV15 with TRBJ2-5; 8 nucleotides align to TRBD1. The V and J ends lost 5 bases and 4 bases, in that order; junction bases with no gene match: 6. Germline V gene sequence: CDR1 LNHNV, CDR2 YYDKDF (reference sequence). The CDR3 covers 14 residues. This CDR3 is CATSGPDRGETQYF. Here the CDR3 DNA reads TGTGCCACCAGCGGACCTGACAGGGGAGAGACCCAGTACTTC.

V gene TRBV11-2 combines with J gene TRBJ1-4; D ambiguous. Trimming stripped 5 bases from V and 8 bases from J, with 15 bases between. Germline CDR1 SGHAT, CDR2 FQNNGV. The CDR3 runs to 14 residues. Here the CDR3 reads CASSPTGRVEKLFF. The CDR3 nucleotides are TGTGCCAGCAGCCCAACCGGGAGGGTAGAAAAACTGTTTTTT.

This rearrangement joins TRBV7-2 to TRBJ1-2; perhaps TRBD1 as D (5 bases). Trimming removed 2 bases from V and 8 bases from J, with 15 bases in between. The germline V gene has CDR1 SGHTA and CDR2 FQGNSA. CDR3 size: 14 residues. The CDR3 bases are TGTGCCAGCAGCTTACGTGGGGGAGTCCCCGGCTACACCTTC. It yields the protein CASSLRGGVPGYTF.

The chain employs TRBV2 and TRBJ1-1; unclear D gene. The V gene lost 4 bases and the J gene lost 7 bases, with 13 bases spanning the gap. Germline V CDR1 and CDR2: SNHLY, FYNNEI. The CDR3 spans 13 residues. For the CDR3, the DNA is TGTGCCAGCAGTGGATACGGGAATGGTGAAGCTTTCTTT. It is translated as CASSGYGNGEAFF.

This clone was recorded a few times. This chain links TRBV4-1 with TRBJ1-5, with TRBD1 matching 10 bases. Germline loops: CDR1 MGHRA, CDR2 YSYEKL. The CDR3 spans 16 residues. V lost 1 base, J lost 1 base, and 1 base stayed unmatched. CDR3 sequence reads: CASSQGQGASNQPQHF. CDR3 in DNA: TGCGCCAGCAGCCAAGGACAGGGGGCGAGCAATCAGCCCCAGCATTTT.